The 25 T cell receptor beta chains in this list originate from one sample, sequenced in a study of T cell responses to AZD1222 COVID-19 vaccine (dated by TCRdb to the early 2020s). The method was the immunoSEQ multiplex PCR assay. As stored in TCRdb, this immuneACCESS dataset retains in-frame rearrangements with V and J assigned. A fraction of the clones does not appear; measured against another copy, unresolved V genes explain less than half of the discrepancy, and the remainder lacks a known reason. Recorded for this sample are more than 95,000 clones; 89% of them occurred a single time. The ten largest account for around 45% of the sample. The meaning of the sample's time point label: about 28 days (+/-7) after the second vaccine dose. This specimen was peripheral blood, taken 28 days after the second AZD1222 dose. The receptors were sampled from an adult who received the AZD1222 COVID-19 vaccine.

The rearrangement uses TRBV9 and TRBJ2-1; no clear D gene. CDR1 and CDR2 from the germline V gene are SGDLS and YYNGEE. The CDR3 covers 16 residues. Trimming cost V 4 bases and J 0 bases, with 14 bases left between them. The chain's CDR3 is CASSTSTGSSYNEQFF. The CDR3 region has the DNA TGTGCCAGCAGCACCTCGACTGGAAGCTCCTACAATGAGCAGTTCTTC.

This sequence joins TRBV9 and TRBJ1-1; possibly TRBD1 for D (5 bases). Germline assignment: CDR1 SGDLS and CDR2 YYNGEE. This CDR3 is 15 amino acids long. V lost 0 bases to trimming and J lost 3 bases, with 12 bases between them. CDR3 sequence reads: CASSVEGWGDTEAFF. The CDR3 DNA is TGTGCCAGCAGCGTAGAAGGGTGGGGGGACACTGAAGCTTTCTTT.

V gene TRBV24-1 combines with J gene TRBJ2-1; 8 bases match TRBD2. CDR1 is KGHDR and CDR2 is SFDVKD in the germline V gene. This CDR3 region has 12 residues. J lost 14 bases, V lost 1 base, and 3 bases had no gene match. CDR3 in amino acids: CATSDLGTREFF. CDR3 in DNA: TGTGCCACCAGTGATTTAGGGACTAGGGAGTTCTTC.

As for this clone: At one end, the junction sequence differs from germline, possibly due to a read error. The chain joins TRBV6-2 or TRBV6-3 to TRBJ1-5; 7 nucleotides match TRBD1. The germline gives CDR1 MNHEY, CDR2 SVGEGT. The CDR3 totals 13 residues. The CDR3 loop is CASTYRGGQPQHF. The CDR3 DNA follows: TGTGCCAGCACTTACAGGGGAGGACAGCCCCAGCATTTT.

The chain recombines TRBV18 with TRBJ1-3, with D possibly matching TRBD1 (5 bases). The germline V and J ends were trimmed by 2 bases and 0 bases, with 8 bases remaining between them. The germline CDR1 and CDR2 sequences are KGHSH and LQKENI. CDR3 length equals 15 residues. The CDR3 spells CASSPTGGSGNTIYF. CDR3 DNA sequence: TGTGCCAGCTCACCAACCGGGGGCTCTGGAAACACCATATATTTT.

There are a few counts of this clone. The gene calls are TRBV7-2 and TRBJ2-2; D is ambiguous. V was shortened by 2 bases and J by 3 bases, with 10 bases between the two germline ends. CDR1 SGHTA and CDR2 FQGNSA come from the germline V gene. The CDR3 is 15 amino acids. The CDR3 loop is CASSLNILDTGELFF. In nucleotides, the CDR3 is TGTGCCAGCAGCTTAAACATATTAGACACCGGGGAGCTGTTTTTT.

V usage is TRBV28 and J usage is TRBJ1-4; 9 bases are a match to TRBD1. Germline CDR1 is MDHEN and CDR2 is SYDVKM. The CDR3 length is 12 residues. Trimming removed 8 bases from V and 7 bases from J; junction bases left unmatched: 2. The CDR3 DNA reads TGTGCCAGCGGGACAGGGAGTGAAAAACTGTTTTTT. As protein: CASGTGSEKLFF.

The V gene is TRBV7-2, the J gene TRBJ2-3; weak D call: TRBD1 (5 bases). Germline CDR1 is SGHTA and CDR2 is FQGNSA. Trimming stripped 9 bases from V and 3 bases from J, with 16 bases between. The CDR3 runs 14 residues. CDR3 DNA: TGTGCCAGTTCCATTTACAGGACGACAGATACGCAGTATTTT. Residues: CASSIYRTTDTQYF. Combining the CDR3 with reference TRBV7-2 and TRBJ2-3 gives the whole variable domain GAGVSQSPSNKVTEKGKDVELRCDPISGHTALYWYRQSLGQGLEFLIYFQGNSAPDKSGLPSDRFSAERTGGSVSTLTIQRTQQEDSAVYLCASSIYRTTDTQYFGPGTRLTVL.

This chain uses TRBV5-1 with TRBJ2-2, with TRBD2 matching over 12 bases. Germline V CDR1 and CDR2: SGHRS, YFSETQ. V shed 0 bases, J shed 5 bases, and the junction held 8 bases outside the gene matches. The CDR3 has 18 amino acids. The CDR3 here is CASSLGLAGGPRTGELFF. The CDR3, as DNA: TGCGCCAGCAGCTTGGGGCTAGCGGGAGGGCCGAGAACCGGGGAGCTGTTTTTT.

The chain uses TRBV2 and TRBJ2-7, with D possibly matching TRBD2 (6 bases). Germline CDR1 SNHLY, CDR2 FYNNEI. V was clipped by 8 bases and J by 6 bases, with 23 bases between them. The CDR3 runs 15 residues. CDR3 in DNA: TGTGCCAGCGCGTTAACTAGCTCCACGAATTCCGAGCAGTACTTC. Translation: CASALTSSTNSEQYF.

Here the CDR3 DNA reads TGCGCCAGCAGCTTGGTCGGCACAGATACGCAGTATTTT. Protein: CASSLVGTDTQYF. The genes are TRBV5-1 and TRBJ2-3; D is undetermined. Germline values: CDR1 SGHRS, CDR2 YFSETQ. CDR3 length equals 13 residues. Trimming removed 0 bases at V and 1 base at J, with 3 bases between.

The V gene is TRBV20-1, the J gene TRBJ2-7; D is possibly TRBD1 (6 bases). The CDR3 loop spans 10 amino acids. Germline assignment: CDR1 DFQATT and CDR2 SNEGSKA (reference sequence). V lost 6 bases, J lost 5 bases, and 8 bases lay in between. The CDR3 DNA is TGCAGTGCCAGGGGCGACGAGCAGTACTTC. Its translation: CSARGDEQYF.

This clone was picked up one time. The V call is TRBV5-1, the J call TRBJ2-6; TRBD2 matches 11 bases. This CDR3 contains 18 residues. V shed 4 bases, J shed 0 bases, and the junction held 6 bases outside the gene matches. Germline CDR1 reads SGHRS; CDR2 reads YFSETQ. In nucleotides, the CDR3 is TGCGCCAGCAGCACTAGCGGGAGCGGGGGCTCTGGGGCCAACGTCCTGACTTTC. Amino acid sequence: CASSTSGSGGSGANVLTF.

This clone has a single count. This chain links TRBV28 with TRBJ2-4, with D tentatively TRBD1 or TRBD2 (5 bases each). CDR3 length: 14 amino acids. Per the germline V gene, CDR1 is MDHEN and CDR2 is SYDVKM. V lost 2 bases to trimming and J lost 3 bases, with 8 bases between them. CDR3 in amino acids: CASSLGGNKNIQYF. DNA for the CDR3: TGTGCCAGCAGTTTAGGGGGAAACAAAAACATTCAGTACTTC.

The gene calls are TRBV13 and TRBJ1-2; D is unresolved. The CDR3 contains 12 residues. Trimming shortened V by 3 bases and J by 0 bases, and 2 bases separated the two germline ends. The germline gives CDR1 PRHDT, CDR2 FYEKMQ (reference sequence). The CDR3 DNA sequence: TGTGCCAGCAGCTTTTCTAACTATGGCTACACCTTC. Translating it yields CASSFSNYGYTF.

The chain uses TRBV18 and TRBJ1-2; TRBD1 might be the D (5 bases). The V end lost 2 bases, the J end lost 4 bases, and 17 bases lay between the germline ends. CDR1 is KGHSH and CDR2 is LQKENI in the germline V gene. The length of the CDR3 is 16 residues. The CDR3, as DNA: TGTGCCAGCTCACCAAGGAAGGGGACCAACTCCTATGGCTACACCTTC. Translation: CASSPRKGTNSYGYTF.

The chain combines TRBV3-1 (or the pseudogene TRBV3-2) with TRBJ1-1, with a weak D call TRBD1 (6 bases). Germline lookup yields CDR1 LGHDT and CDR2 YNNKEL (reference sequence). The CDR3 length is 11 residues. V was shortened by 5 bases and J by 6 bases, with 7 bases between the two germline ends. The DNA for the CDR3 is TGTGCCAGCAGCAGGGGGGCTGAAGCTTTCTTT. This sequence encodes CASSRGAEAFF.

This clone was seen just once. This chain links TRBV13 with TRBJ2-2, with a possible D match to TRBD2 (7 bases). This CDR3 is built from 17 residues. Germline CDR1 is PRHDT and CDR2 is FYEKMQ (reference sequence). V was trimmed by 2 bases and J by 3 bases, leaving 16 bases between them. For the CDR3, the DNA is TGTGCCAGCAGCTTAAGGTTGGCGGGGGCTTACACCGGGGAGCTGTTTTTT. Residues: CASSLRLAGAYTGELFF.

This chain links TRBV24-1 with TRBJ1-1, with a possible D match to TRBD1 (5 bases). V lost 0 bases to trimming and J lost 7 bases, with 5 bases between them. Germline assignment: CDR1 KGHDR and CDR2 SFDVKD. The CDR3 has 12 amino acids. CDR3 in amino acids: CATSDLGGEAFF. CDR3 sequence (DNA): TGTGCCACCAGTGATTTGGGGGGTGAAGCTTTCTTT.

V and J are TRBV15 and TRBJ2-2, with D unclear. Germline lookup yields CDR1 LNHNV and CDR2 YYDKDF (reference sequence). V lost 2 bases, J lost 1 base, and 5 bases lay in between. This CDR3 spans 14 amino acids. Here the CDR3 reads CATSRSLNTGELFF. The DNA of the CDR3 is TGTGCCACCAGCAGATCCCTGAACACCGGGGAGCTGTTTTTT.

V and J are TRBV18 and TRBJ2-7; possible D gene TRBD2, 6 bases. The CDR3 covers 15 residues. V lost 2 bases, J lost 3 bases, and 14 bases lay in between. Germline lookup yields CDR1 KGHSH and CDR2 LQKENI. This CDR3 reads CASSPNSGYSYEQYF. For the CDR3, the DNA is TGTGCCAGCTCACCAAATAGCGGATACAGCTACGAGCAGTACTTC.

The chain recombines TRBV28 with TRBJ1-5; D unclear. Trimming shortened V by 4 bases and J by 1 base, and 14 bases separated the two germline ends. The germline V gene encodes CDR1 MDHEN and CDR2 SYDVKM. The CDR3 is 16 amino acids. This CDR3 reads CASSSQLEGSNQPQHF. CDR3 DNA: TGTGCCAGCAGTTCCCAACTCGAAGGGAGCAATCAGCCCCAGCATTTT.

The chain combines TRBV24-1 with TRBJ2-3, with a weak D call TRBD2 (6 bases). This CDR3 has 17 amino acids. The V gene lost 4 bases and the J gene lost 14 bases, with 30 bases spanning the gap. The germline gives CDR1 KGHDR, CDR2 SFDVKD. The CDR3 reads CATSEAGTALPREGLYF. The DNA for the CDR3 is TGTGCCACCAGTGAAGCTGGGACCGCTCTCCCCAGAGAGGGACTGTATTTT.

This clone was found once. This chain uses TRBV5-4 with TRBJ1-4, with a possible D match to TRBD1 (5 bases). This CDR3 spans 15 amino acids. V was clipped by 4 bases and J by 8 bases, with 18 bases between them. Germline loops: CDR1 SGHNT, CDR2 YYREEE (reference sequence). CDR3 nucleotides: TGTGCCAGCAGCGGGACCGGGACGGGGAAAGAAAAACTGTTTTTT. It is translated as CASSGTGTGKEKLFF.

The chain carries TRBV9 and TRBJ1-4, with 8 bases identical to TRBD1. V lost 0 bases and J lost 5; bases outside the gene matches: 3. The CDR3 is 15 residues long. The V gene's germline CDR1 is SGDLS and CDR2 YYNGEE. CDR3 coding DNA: TGTGCCAGCAGCGTAGAGGGACAGGCGAATGAAAAACTGTTTTTT. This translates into CASSVEGQANEKLFF. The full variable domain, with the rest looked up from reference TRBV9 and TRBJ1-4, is DSGVTQTPKHLITATGQRVTLRCSPRSGDLSVYWYQQSLDQGLQFLIQYYNGEERAKGNILERFSAQQFPDLHSELNLSSLELGDSALYFCASSVEGQANEKLFFGSGTQLSVL.